Listed here is a single TCR beta chain. These data are taken from a study of cytomegalovirus exposure and HLA in healthy donors. This PCR relied on a set of 60 Vbeta primers and 13 Jbeta primers. The table came from immunoSEQ multiplex PCR; TCRdb's copy has only in-frame clones and leaves some out. The sample has 200,000 to 250,000 clones, about 80% seen once. This receptor was identified in a woman in her thirties or forties in good health and CMV-seronegative. Sequencing input: PBMCs.

The CDR3 DNA follows: TGTGCCAGCAGCAGCAGCTGGACAGGGGGGACTAGCGGCTACAATGAGCAGTTCTTC. Protein sequence: CASSSSWTGGTSGYNEQFF. The J gene is TRBJ2-1, the V gene TRBV7-9; TRBD2 is a possible D gene (11 bases). CDR1 SEHNR and CDR2 FQNEAQ come from the germline V gene (reference sequence). Trimming removed 5 bases from V and 3 bases from J, with 26 bases in between. This CDR3 is 19 amino acids long.